The rows below give T cell receptor beta chains drawn from one sample of a study of graft-versus-host responses after intestinal transplantation. The protocol was immunoSEQ multiplex PCR, while the TCRdb copy is restricted to in-frame clones and leaves out a portion. The sample lists about 110,000 clones, around 95% occurring once. No antigens are known for them. The starting material was unstimulated CD8+ T cells sorted from spleen or lymph node cells, obtained before intestinal transplant. The receptors come from a human donor who received an intestinal transplant. Each CDR3 is given with its conserved first and last residue. The D gene is left open where the match is weak. Clone size appears in some rows only: once, few, many, or a class for an expanded clone.

clone_size | j_call | cdr3_length | v_call | d_call | cdr3_nt | cdr3_aa
NA | TRBJ1-1 | 14 | TRBV19 | NA | TGTGCCAGTAGTGCCGGACGGGGAAACACTGAAGCTTTCTTT | CASSAGRGNTEAFF
NA | TRBJ2-3 | 21 | TRBV15 | NA | TGTGCCACCAGCAGAGATAACGGGCACCGGCGGTGGAGGGCGTTCACAGATACGCAGTATTTT | CATSRDNGHRRWRAFTDTQYF
NA | TRBJ2-3 | 15 | TRBV7-3 | TRBD2 | TGTGCCAGCAGCTTAACACTAGCGGCCACAGATACGCAGTATTTT | CASSLTLAATDTQYF
NA | TRBJ2-3 | 15 | TRBV19 | NA | TGTGCCAGTAGTATAGTCGGGATTTACACAGATACGCAGTATTTT | CASSIVGIYTDTQYF
NA | TRBJ2-2 | 16 | TRBV7-3 | TRBD2 | TGTGCCAGCAGCCATGGACTAGCGGGACCCACCGGGGAGCTGTTTTTT | CASSHGLAGPTGELFF
NA | TRBJ1-1 | 12 | TRBV19 | NA | TGTGCCAGTAGTATCGAAGGGCTTGAAGCTTTCTTT | CASSIEGLEAFF
NA | TRBJ1-1 | 16 | TRBV5-1 | TRBD1 | TGCGCCAGCAACCCACTAGGGGACAGCCTGAACACTGAAGCTTTCTTT | CASNPLGDSLNTEAFF
once | TRBJ2-3 | 14 | TRBV7-6 | TRBD2 | TGTGCCAGCAGCTTATTTAGCGGGATAGATACGCAGTATTTT | CASSLFSGIDTQYF
NA | TRBJ1-2 | 18 | TRBV5-4 | TRBD1 | TGTGCCAGCAGCTATGACCCAACTAGGACAGGTACGGGTGATGGCTACACCTTC | CASSYDPTRTGTGDGYTF
NA | TRBJ2-7 | 14 | TRBV19 | TRBD2 | TGTGCCAGTAGTATCGCGGGAGGCGCCTACGAGCAGTACTTC | CASSIAGGAYEQYF
NA | TRBJ2-7 | 12 | TRBV11-2 | NA | TGTGCCAGCCAGGGGGGTTCCTACGAGCAGTACTTC | CASQGGSYEQYF
NA | TRBJ2-1 | 15 | TRBV5-6 | TRBD2 | TGTGCCAGCAGCTTGGGGACTAGCGGCTACAATGAGCAGTTCTTC | CASSLGTSGYNEQFF
NA | TRBJ2-7 | 13 | TRBV6-1 | NA | TGTGCCAGCAGCCGGGACGGCTCCTACGAGCAGTACTTC | CASSRDGSYEQYF
NA | TRBJ2-1 | 16 | TRBV25-1 | TRBD2 | TGTGCCAGCAGTGAATACTCCAGCGGGGGGTCGGATGAGCAGTTCTTC | CASSEYSSGGSDEQFF
NA | TRBJ2-1 | 14 | TRBV4-1 | NA | TGCGCCAGCAGCCTTACAGGGTATCAAGGAGAGCAGTTCTTC | CASSLTGYQGEQFF
NA | TRBJ1-5 | 15 | TRBV9 | NA | TGTGCCAGCAGCACAACCGGGACTGGGGATCAGCCCCAGCATTTT | CASSTTGTGDQPQHF
NA | TRBJ2-1 | 14 | TRBV30 | NA | TGTGCCTCGTGGACTCTGAGCTCCTACAATGAGCAGTTCTTC | CASWTLSSYNEQFF
NA | TRBJ2-1 | 14 | TRBV27 | NA | TGTGCCAGCAGTTTATCGGGGTCGGGCAATGAGCAGTTCTTC | CASSLSGSGNEQFF
NA | TRBJ1-5 | 19 | TRBV7-8 | NA | TGTGCCAGCAGCTTAGACCGCGGGGCACAGTTCTATAGCAATCAGCCCCAGCATTTT | CASSLDRGAQFYSNQPQHF
NA | TRBJ2-3 | 13 | TRBV6-5 | NA | TGTGCCAGCAGTTACTCGGGACCAGATACGCAGTATTTT | CASSYSGPDTQYF
NA | TRBJ2-7 | 14 | TRBV7-6 | TRBD1 | TGTGCCAGCAGCTTACAACAGGGGGCTCTCGAGCAGTACTTC | CASSLQQGALEQYF
NA | TRBJ2-1 | 15 | TRBV18 | NA | TGTGCCAGCTCACCGGTGAGCGGGCGATACAATGAGCAGTTCTTC | CASSPVSGRYNEQFF
NA | TRBJ2-1 | 16 | TRBV4-1 | NA | TGCGCCAGCAGCCAAGAAGGCCAGGGGTCCTACAATGAGCAGTTCTTC | CASSQEGQGSYNEQFF
NA | TRBJ2-1 | 12 | TRBV5-1 | NA | TGCGCCAGCAGCCCGGTACCCGATGAGCAGTTCTTC | CASSPVPDEQFF
NA | TRBJ1-1 | 13 | TRBV6-6 | NA | TGTGCCAGCAGGGGAAGCCTGAACACTGAAGCTTTCTTT | CASRGSLNTEAFF
once | TRBJ2-3 | 15 | TRBV27 | NA | TGTGCCAGCAGTTTTTTGGGGGCGGGCACAGATACGCAGTATTTT | CASSFLGAGTDTQYF
NA | TRBJ2-1 | 18 | TRBV19 | TRBD2 | TGTGCCAGTAGTATGCGGCCGGGCACTAGCGGGAGGCGGAATGAGCAGTTCTTC | CASSMRPGTSGRRNEQFF
NA | TRBJ2-3 | 14 | TRBV4-1 | NA | TGCGCCAGCAGCCCCCGGACTAGCACAGATACGCAGTATTTT | CASSPRTSTDTQYF
NA | TRBJ1-5 | 17 | TRBV21-1 | NA | TGTGCCAGCAGCGCCCGGGACAGGGGAAGTCGCAATCAGCCCCAGCATTTT | CASSARDRGSRNQPQHF
NA | TRBJ2-7 | 12 | TRBV6-5 | NA | TGTGCCAGCAGGGACGGTTCCTACGAGCAGTACTTC | CASRDGSYEQYF
NA | TRBJ2-1 | 19 | TRBV7-6 | TRBD2 | TGTGCCAGCAGCTTACGTCCACCCGGGACTAGCGGAGCGGGGGATGAGCAGTTCTTC | CASSLRPPGTSGAGDEQFF
NA | TRBJ1-1 | 13 | TRBV9 | NA | TGTGCCAGCAGACCAGGGATATCAGCTGAAGCTTTCTTT | CASRPGISAEAFF
NA | TRBJ2-7 | 11 | TRBV20-1 | NA | TGCAGTGCCCAGGAGGGAGACGAGCAGTACTTC | CSAQEGDEQYF
NA | TRBJ2-1 | 15 | TRBV9 | TRBD2 | TGTGCCAGCAGCGTAGCCCGGGAGGGCCAGGTTGAGCAGTTCTTC | CASSVAREGQVEQFF
NA | TRBJ1-1 | 13 | TRBV6-5 | NA | TGTGCCAGCATGGCGGGAGTTCTCACTGAAGCTTTCTTT | CASMAGVLTEAFF
NA | TRBJ1-1 | 14 | TRBV27 | NA | TGTGCCAGCAGTTTCGCAGGAACAAACACTGAAGCTTTCTTT | CASSFAGTNTEAFF